The TCR beta chain under discussion was sequenced for a study of OX40 agonist ivuxolimab in advanced cancers. Clones were sequenced by immunoSEQ multiplex PCR, and TCRdb holds only the in-frame ones, with some missing. The data hold about 48,000 clones, with 80% to 95% observed a single time. Worth noting for this clone: The antigen is unknown.

CDR1 is LNHDA and CDR2 is SQIVND in the germline V gene (reference sequence). The trim removed 10 bases at V and 4 bases at J, leaving 6 bases unmatched. The CDR3 totals 12 residues. Study conclusions and caveats: On average, CD8+ T cells showed a greater number of expanded clones than CD4+.

The material was CD4+ or CD8+ T cells sorted from blood, obtained in a trial of the OX40 agonist ivuxolimab. The chain combines TRBV19 with TRBJ1-2, with 7 bases lining up with TRBD1. The source of this sequence is an adult with an advanced solid tumor such as melanoma, head and neck, liver or kidney cancer. CDR3 DNA sequence: TGTGCCACCGGGGGACAGAGCTATGGCTACACCTTC. It yields the protein CATGGQSYGYTF.